This T cell receptor beta chain stems from a study of OX40 agonist ivuxolimab in advanced cancers. Study-level background: Ivuxolimab was a fully human IgG2 agonistic monoclonal antibody targeting the costimulatory receptor OX40 (CD134). Intravenous ivuxolimab was administered to patients every 2 weeks at six dose levels: 0.01, 0.1, 0.3, 1.5, 3 and 10 mg/kg. Of the roughly 50 dose-escalation patients, hepatocellular carcinoma was present in around 20, melanoma in approximately 15, renal cell carcinoma in 9 and head and neck cancer in 9. The dose-escalation cohort was 82.7% male with a mean age of roughly 60 years, ranging from roughly 20 to 80. Patients were allowed to have had prior anti-PD-1, anti-PD-L1 or anti-CTLA-4 therapy, and approximately 40% of the dose-escalation patients had previously received checkpoint inhibitors. Partial responses occurred in three dose-escalation patients, of whom one had hepatocellular carcinoma and two had cutaneous melanoma. The purpose of peripheral TCRbeta sequencing was to test whether ivuxolimab changed TCR sequence diversity and led to clonal T-cell expansion. The paper reports the monotherapy dose-escalation portion (N ≈ 50 patients) of the phase I ivuxolimab trial. Results the study describes overall, beyond this receptor: The antigen specificity of the clonally expanded peripheral T cells was not determined. Low levels of normalized T-cell clonal expansion were also seen in some patients who did not respond. In the 0.1-3.0 mg/kg groups, partial responders were among the patients with the lowest normalized peripheral clonal expansion, particularly in CD8+ T cells. After ivuxolimab, expanded clones were on average more numerous among CD8+ T cells than among CD4+ T cells. At doses from 0.1 to 3.0 mg/kg, clonal expansion was seen in both CD4+ and CD8+ blood T cells between baseline and week 6.

To sequence the TCRbeta CDR3 region, genomic DNA was isolated from the sorted cells. TCRbeta CDR3 regions were sequenced using the immunoSEQ Assay. TCRdb holds this immuneACCESS table with in-frame rearrangements only. Some clones are missing; in checked studies, unresolved V genes explain under half, and the rest has no known cause. This sample gives about 62,000 clones in total; around 85% of them show up just once. The ten largest make up over 3.5% of the sample. Patients with a history of autoimmune disease or receiving systemic immunosuppression were excluded from the trial. Peripheral blood for TCR sequencing was collected from all dose cohorts at baseline, on cycle 4 day 1, and on cycle 7 day 1. Samples were obtained from an open-label, multicenter, first-in-human phase I dose-escalation trial of ivuxolimab. Adults with locally advanced or metastatic melanoma, renal cell, hepatocellular, or head and neck squamous cell carcinoma were enrolled in the trial. CD4+ and CD8+ T cells were sorted separately from peripheral blood before TCR sequencing.

In regard to this clone: Its antigen specificity is not known. No clone much larger than this one lies a single base away; base qualities are absent.

The sequencing used CD4+ or CD8+ T cells sorted from blood, collected in a trial of the OX40 agonist ivuxolimab. The sequence came from an adult with an advanced solid tumor such as melanoma, head and neck, liver or kidney cancer.

The sequenced DNA is TGTGCCAGCAGTTATTACACAGATACGCAGTATTTT. Its coded protein is CASSYYTDTQYF. The rearranged chain carries TRBV28 and TRBJ2-3, with the D gene too uncertain to name. Trimming takes 4 bases from V and 2 bases from J, and the germline ends sit 4 bases apart. CDR1 and CDR2, looked up from the germline V gene, are MDHEN and SYDVKM. The CDR3, from cysteine to phenylalanine, totals 12 residues. Only CDR3 DNA remains: 36 bases, in frame from the first base.